This T cell receptor (beta chain) was recovered during a study of CD8 T cells in Susac syndrome. The study's findings and limits: The study conceded that relatively few individuals underwent its TCR sequencing and HLA analysis.

The control group consisted of healthy donors matched for age and sex. This CDR3 is 17 amino acids long. Germline V gene sequence: CDR1 SGHDN, CDR2 FVKESK. V trimming: 3 bases; J trimming: 3 bases; junction bases outside the gene matches: 11. Worth noting for this clonotype: Its antigen is currently unknown.

With random hexamers, reverse transcription was performed on about 0.5 to 1 ug of RNA. TCRdb processed the immunoSEQ multiplex PCR reads anew with MiXCR; each CDR3 protein has one entry. The sample consists of fewer than 65,000 distinct CDR3 sequences, 90% to 95% of them appearing once. This chain connects TRBV14 to TRBJ1-3, with 7 bases identical to TRBD1. Specimen: CD8+ T cells from PBMCs. The clonotype originates from a human donor in good health. The CDR3 DNA is TGTGCCAGCAGCCACCTACCGGGGACAGAGATTGGAAACACCATATATTTT. It specifies CASSHLPGTEIGNTIYF.